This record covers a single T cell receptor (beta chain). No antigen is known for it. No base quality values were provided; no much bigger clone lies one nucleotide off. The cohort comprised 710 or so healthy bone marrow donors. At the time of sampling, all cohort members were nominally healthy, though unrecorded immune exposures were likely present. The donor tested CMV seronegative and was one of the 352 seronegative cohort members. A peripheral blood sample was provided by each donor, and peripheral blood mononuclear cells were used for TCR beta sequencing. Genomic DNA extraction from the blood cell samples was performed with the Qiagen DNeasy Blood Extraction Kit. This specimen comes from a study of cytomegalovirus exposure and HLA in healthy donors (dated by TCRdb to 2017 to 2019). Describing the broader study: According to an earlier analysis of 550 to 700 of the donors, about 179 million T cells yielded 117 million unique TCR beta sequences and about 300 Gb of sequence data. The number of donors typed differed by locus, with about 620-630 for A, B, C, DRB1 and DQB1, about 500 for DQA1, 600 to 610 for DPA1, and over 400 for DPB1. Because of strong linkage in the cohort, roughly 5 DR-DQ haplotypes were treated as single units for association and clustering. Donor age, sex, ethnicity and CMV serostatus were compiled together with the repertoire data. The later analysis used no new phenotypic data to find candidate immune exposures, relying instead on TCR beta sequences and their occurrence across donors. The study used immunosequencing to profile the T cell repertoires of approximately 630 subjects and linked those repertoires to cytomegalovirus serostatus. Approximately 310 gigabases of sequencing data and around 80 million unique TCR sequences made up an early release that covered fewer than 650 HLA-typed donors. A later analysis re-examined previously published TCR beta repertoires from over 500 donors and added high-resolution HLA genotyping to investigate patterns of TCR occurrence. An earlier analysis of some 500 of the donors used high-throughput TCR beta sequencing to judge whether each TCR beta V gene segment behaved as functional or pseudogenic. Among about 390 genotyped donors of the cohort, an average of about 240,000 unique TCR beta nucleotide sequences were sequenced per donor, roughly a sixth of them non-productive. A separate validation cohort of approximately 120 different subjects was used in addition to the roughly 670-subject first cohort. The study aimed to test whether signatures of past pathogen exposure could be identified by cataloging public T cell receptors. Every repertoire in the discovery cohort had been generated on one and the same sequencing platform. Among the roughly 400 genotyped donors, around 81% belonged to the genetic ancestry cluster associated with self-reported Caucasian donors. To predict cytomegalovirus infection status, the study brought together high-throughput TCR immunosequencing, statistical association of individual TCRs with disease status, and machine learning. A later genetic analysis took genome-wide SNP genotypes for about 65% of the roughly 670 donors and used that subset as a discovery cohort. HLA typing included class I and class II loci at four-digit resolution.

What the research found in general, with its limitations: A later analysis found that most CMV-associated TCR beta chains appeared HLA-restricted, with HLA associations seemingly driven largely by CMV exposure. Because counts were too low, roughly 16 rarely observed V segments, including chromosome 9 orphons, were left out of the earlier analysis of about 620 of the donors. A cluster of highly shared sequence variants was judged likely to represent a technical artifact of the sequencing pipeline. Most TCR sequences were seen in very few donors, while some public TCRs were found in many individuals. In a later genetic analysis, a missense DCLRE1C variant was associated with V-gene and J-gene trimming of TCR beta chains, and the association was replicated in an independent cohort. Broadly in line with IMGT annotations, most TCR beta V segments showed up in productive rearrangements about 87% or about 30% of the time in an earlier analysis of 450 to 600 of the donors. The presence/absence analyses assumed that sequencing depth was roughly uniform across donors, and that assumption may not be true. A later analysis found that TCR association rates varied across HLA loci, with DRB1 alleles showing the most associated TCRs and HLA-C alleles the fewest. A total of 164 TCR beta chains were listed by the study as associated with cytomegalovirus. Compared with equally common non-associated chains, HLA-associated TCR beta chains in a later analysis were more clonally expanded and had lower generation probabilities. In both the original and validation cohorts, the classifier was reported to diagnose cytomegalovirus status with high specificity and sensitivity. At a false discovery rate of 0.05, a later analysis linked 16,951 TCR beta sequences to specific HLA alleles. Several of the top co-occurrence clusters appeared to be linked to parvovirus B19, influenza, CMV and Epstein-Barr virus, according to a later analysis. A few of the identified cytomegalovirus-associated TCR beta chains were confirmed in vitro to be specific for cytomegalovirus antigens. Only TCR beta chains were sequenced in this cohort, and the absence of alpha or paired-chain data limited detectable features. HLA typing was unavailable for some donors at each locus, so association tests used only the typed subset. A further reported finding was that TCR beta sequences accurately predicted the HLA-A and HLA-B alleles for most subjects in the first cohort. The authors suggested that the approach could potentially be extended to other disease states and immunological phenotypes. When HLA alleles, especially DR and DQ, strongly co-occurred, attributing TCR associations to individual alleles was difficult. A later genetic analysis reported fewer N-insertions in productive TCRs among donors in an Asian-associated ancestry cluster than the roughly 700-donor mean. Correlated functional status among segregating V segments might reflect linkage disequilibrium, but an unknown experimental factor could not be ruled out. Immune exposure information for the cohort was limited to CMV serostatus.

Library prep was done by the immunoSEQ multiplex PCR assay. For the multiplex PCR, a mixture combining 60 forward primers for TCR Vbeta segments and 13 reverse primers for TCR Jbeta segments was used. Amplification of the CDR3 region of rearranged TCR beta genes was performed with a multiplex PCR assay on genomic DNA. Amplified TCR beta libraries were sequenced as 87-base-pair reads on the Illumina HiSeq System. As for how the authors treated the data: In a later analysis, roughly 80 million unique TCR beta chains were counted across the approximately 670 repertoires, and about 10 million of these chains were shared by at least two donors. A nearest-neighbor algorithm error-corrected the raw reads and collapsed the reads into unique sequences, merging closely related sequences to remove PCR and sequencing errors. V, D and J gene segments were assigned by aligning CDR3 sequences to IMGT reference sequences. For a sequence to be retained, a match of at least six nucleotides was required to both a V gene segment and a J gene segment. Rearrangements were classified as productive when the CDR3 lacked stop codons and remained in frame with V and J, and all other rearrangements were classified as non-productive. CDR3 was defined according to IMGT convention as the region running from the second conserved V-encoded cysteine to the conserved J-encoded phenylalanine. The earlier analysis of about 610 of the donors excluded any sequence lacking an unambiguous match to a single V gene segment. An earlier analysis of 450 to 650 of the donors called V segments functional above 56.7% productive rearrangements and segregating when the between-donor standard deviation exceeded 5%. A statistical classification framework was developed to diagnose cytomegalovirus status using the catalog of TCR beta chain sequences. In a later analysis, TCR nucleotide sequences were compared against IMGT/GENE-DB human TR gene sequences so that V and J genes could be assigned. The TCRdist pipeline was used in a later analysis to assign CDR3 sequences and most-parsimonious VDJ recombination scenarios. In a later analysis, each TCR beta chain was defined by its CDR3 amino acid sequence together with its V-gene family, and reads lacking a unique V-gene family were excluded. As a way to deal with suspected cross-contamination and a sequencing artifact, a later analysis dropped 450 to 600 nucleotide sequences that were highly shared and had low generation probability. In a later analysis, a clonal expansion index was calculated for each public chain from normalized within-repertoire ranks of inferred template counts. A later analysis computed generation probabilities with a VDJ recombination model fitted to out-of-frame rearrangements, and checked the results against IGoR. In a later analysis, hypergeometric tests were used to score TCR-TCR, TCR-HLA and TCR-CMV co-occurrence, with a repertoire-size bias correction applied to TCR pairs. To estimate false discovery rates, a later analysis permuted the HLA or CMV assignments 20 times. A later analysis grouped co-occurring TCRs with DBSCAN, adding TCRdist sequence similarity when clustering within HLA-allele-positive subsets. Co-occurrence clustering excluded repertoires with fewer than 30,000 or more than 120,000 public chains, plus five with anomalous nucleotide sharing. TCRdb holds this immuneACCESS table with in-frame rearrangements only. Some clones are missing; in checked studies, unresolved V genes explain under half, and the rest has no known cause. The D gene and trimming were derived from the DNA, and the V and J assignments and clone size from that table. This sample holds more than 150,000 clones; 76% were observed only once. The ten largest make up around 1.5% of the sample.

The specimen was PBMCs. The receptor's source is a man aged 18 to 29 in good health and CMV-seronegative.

The DNA sequence reads TGTGCCAGCAGCTTAGACCCCCGGGGGTCCTATAATTCACCCCTCCACTTT. This codes for CASSLDPRGSYNSPLHF. The chain is encoded by TRBV7-2 joined to TRBJ1-6, with a weak D call of TRBD1 (5 bases match). The CDR3, from cysteine to phenylalanine, totals 17 residues. Kept here is only the CDR3 DNA, which spans 51 bases and is read in frame from base 1. CDR1 and CDR2, per the germline V gene, are SGHTA and FQGNSA. Cut back by 1 base and 1 base, the V and J ends lie 11 bases apart.